This entry concerns a single TCR beta chain. Its antigen remains unknown. This sample stems from a study of molecular identifiers for immune sequencing clone quantification. Libraries of naive CD8 T cells were made from around 20,000 to 1,000,000 sorted cells. They used 10%, 30% or 50% RNA. The authors gated naive CD8 T cells as CD8+CD4-CCR7+CD45RA+ for sorting. The CDR3 sequence is 16 residues long. The V gene's germline CDR1 is MNHEY and CDR2 SVGAGI. V was cut by 2 bases and J by 2 bases, with 15 bases left in between. The study's findings and limits: Clones exceeding 20 RNA copies carried over 98% of effector molecules but under 1% of naive-cell molecules. A shared barcode on identical TCR molecules could lead to underestimated sizes for highly expanded clones.

TCRdb redid the calling of the PCR reads with MiXCR, one entry per CDR3 protein. The data show 490,000 or so distinct CDR3 sequences, with roughly a fifth seen just once and 0.7% to 1% held by the top ten. The gene calls are TRBV6-5 and TRBJ2-5; tentative D call: TRBD2 (6 bases). The sample was naive CD8+ T cells from blood, with Jurkat cell RNA spiked in. Subset given: FACS-sorted CD8+CD4-CCR7+CD45RA+ naive T cells. The receptor comes from a human donor in good health. Some libraries in this study had Jurkat cell RNA spiked in. The CDR3 DNA reads TGTGCCAGCAGTTACGGGTTCGGGGGAGTACAAGAGACCCAGTACTTC. Translating gives CASSYGFGGVQETQYF.